This T cell receptor beta chain was observed in a study of cytomegalovirus exposure and HLA in healthy donors. Whole-study findings and limits: Cytomegalovirus association was listed for under 200 TCR beta chains.

In the case of this clone: Its antigen is still unknown.

Germline lookup yields CDR1 MNHEY and CDR2 SVGAGI. CDR3 length equals 13 residues. Trimming took 4 bases from V and 1 from J, leaving 7 bases between them. Primers for the PCR totalled 60 Vbeta and 13 Jbeta. Using immunoSEQ multiplex PCR, the repertoire was profiled, and TCRdb retains in-frame clones only, with some absent. The data show 150,000 to 200,000 clones, about 76% seen once. The sequence derives from a woman aged 40 to 50 in good health and CMV-seropositive. The gene calls are TRBV6-5 and TRBJ1-1; D may be TRBD1 (5 bases). The sample consisted of PBMCs. CDR3 nucleotide sequence: TGTGCCAGCAGTTTAACAGGGAACACTGAAGCTTTCTTT. Its translation is CASSLTGNTEAFF.